The clone carrying this T cell receptor (beta chain) has just a few counts. Its target is unknown. The sample comes from a study of Graves' ophthalmopathy and Graves' hyperthyroidism. Exclusion applied to patients with other autoimmune diseases, uncontrolled infections, pregnancy or lactation. CDR3 length equals 16 residues. V gave up 5 bases and J gave up 7 bases, with 23 bases separating them. CDR1 and CDR2 from the germline V gene are MNHNS and SASEGT. The study amplified TCR beta CDR3 regions using RNA transcripts. An initial RT-PCR round employing HTBI primers preceded a second-round multiplex PCR. TCRdb re-called the multiplex PCR reads through MiXCR, storing one row per CDR3 protein. This table holds more than 550,000 distinct CDR3 sequences, about two fifths found once. Study conclusions and caveats: Its predictions of ophthalmopathy progression gave the model roughly 71% sensitivity and 72% to 85% specificity. Using a 13-signature model, the authors split ophthalmopathy from stable hyperthyroidism, with about 90% sensitivity and 80% to 84% specificity.

The rearrangement uses TRBV6-1 and TRBJ1-2, with D tentatively TRBD1 (6 bases). Sequencing was carried out using peripheral blood. This receptor was obtained from an adult man with Graves' ophthalmopathy. The CDR3 coding sequence is TGTGCCAGCAGTTACTCTTCGGCAGGGGTTTCCCGTGGCTACACCTTC. Protein product: CASSYSSAGVSRGYTF.